What follows describes a single TCR beta chain. These data are taken from a study of blood T cell repertoires in COVID-19. Study overall: Some COVID-19 samples were acute and others convalescent; all came from the United States, Italy and Spain. The cDNA or gDNA used as material had been derived from T cells, B-cell-depleted T cells, or PBMCs.

Sequencing was performed with immunoSEQ multiplex PCR; in TCRdb, only in-frame clones are kept and a portion is missing. The sample includes about 200,000 clones, about 81% of them seen just once. CDR1 SGHTA and CDR2 FQGTGA come from the germline V gene. The CDR3 extends over 15 amino acids. V was pared by 0 bases and J by 9 bases, with 1 base of the junction left unmatched. The TCR sequence derives from a woman aged 80 or over with COVID-19, enrolled during active disease. Sequencing was done on a sample of peripheral blood. V and J are TRBV7-3 and TRBJ2-1, with TRBD2 matching 14 bases. The CDR3 DNA sequence: TGTGCCAGCAGCTTAACGACTAGCGGGAGGGCTGAGCAGTTCTTC. It yields the protein CASSLTTSGRAEQFF.